Presented here are 31 T cell receptor beta chains from one specimen sequenced in a study of PD-1 blockade in classical Hodgkin lymphoma. TCRdb's copy holds only in-frame clones and misses some; the assay was immunoSEQ multiplex PCR. The profile shows tens of thousands of clones, around nine tenths of them singletons. This sample's time point: cycle 4 day 1 (C4D1), after about 6 weeks of nivolumab. Each and every patient relapsed after autologous stem cell transplantation, and patients got differing brentuximab vedotin exposure. The sample consisted of peripheral blood mononuclear cells (PBMCs), taken before the fourth cycle of nivolumab. The source is a human donor with classical Hodgkin lymphoma.

The chain carries TRBV18 and TRBJ1-1, with D unresolved. Trimming pared 4 bases from V and 1 base from J, leaving 13 bases between. This CDR3 has 15 amino acids. The V gene's germline CDR1 is KGHSH and CDR2 LQKENI. In DNA form, the CDR3 reads TGTGCCAGCTCACTAGATCTGGGAGCGAACACTGAAGCTTTCTTT. This encodes CASSLDLGANTEAFF.

The chain employs TRBV28 and TRBJ1-2, with D possibly TRBD1 on 5 matching bases. Looked up from germline, CDR1 is MDHEN and CDR2 is SYDVKM. Trimming took off 10 bases at V and 6 bases at J, with 9 bases between the two ends. The CDR3 length is 10 residues. As DNA, the CDR3 is TGTGCCACCCTAGGGGATGGCTACACCTTC. This sequence encodes CATLGDGYTF.

In the case of this clone: The sample has other DNA sequences that encode this CDR3 too. V and J are TRBV5-1 and TRBJ2-2; TRBD2 might be the D (6 bases). CDR3 size: 15 residues. Trimming shortened V by 2 bases and J by 2 bases, and 10 bases separated the two germline ends. Germline V gene lookup returns CDR1 SGHRS and CDR2 YFSETQ. The CDR3 spells CASSFRDSNTGELFF. The CDR3 DNA reads as TGCGCCAGCAGCTTCCGGGACTCAAACACCGGGGAGCTGTTTTTT.

The gene calls are TRBV6-5 and TRBJ1-1; maybe TRBD1 (6 bases). With 8 bases removed from V and 3 bases from J, the gap between germline ends came to 19 bases. Germline CDR1 and CDR2: MNHEY and SVGAGI. The CDR3 has 15 amino acids. CDR3 sequence: CASGRGAMFDTEAFF. The CDR3 DNA reads TGTGCCAGCGGCAGGGGCGCAATGTTCGACACTGAAGCTTTCTTT.

The chain has TRBV19 and TRBJ2-7, with D unclear. Per the germline V gene, CDR1 is LNHDA and CDR2 is SQIVND (reference sequence). Trimming took 2 bases from V and 3 from J, leaving 8 bases between them. This CDR3 comprises 13 residues. The CDR3 coding sequence is TGTGCCAGTAGTATAACGGGCCGCTACGAGCAGTACTTC. Residues: CASSITGRYEQYF.

The chain employs TRBV1 and TRBJ2-3; TRBD2 reflects the table's D call only, with no check against the DNA. TRBV1 is described as a pseudogene. The CDR3 totals 21 residues. The CDR3 spells CTSSPPDGTSGGLRRRDTQYF. The CDR3 DNA is TGCACCAGCAGCCCACCTGATGGGACTAGCGGGGGATTGAGAAGAAGAGATACGCAGTATTTT.

This clone is a singleton in its sample. The V gene is TRBV21-1, the J gene TRBJ2-6; TRBD1 was called by the table and not checked on the DNA. TRBV21-1 is described as a pseudogene. CDR3 length equals 16 residues. For the CDR3, the DNA is TGTGCCAGCAGCAAGAACAGATACTCTGGGGCCAACGTCCTGACTTTC. Its translation: CASSKNRYSGANVLTF.

This clone was seen once. Compared with germline, one end of the junction differs, possibly owing to a read error. This chain links TRBV7-2 with TRBJ2-7, with D perhaps assigned TRBD1 or TRBD2 (5 bases each). The germline gives CDR1 SGHTA, CDR2 FQGNSA. The CDR3 is made up of 15 amino acids. The DNA of the CDR3 is TGTGCCAGCAGCTTATCAGGGATGGCTAGCTACGGGCAGTACTTC. Translation: CASSLSGMASYGQYF.

The chain combines TRBV5-8 with TRBJ2-7; D not certain. The germline CDR1 and CDR2 sequences are SGHTS and YDEGEE. The CDR3 runs 11 residues. The ends were cut back, 1 base at V and 6 bases at J, with 5 bases in the middle. The CDR3 protein is CASSLYPEQYF. Here the CDR3 DNA reads TGTGCCAGCAGCTTGTACCCCGAGCAGTACTTC.

The CDR3: CAWTGVHEQFF. CDR3 DNA: TGTGCCTGGACAGGCGTTCATGAGCAGTTCTTC. The chain recombines TRBV30 with TRBJ2-1; D ambiguous. Germline V lookup: CDR1 GTSNPN, CDR2 SVGIG (reference sequence). This CDR3 region has 11 residues. V was pared by 4 bases and J by 8 bases, with 9 bases between. The variable domain in full, completed from reference TRBV30 and TRBJ2-1, reads SQTIHQWPATLVQPVGSPLSLECTVEGTSNPNLYWYRQAAGRGLQLLFYSVGIGQISSEVPQNLSASRPQDRQFILSSKKLLLSDSGFYLCAWTGVHEQFFGPGTRLTVL.

The chain is built from TRBV11-2 and TRBJ2-2; 9 positions agree with TRBD2. The CDR3 loop spans 16 amino acids. From germline, CDR1 is SGHAT and CDR2 FQNNGV. V was clipped by 4 bases and J by 6 bases; unmatched bases: 9. The DNA of the CDR3 is TGTGCCAGCAGCTCACGGGGCGGGGGGGCCCCCGGGGAGCTGTTTTTT. As protein: CASSSRGGGAPGELFF. Based on the CDR3 plus reference TRBV11-2 and TRBJ2-2, the full variable domain is EAGVAQSPRYKIIEKRQSVAFWCNPISGHATLYWYQQILGQGPKLLIQFQNNGVVDDSQLPKDRFSAERLKGVDSTLKIQPAKLEDSAVYLCASSSRGGGAPGELFFGEGSRLTVL.

The chain is built from TRBV6-5 and TRBJ2-7; D is unresolved. Germline CDR1 MNHEY, CDR2 SVGAGI. There are 12 residues in the CDR3. Trimming removed 5 bases at V and 4 bases at J, with 9 bases between. CDR3 in DNA: TGTGCCAGCAGTGCCTTCTGGTACGAGCAGTACTTC. The encoded protein is CASSAFWYEQYF.

V and J are TRBV4-2 and TRBJ2-7; D not resolved. The V end lost 2 bases, the J end lost 3 bases, and 11 bases lay between the germline ends. The length of the CDR3 is 14 residues. Germline V gene data show CDR1 as LGHNA and CDR2 as YNFKEQ. The CDR3 loop is CASSQSDGDYEQYF. The CDR3 DNA is TGTGCCAGCAGCCAAAGCGACGGTGACTACGAGCAGTACTTC.

The chain employs TRBV7-2 and TRBJ1-4; tentative D call: TRBD1 (6 bases). CDR3 length: 11 amino acids. Per germline, CDR1 SGHTA and CDR2 FQGNSA. Between the trimmed V and J ends, which lost 3 bases and 14 bases, there was a span of 10 bases. In DNA, the CDR3 is TGTGCCAGCAGCTTGGGGGCAGGGCTGTTTTTT. Translated, it gives CASSLGAGLFF. Supplemented by reference TRBV7-2 and TRBJ1-4, the full variable domain reads GAGVSQSPSNKVTEKGKDVELRCDPISGHTALYWYRQSLGQGLEFLIYFQGNSAPDKSGLPSDRFSAERTGGSVSTLTIQRTQQEDSAVYLCASSLGAGLFFGSGTQLSVL.

The chain joins TRBV29-1 to TRBJ1-2, with a weak D call TRBD1 (6 bases). V dropped 0 bases and J dropped 2 bases, with 7 bases sitting between them. The CDR3 is 13 residues long. Germline CDR1 and CDR2: SQVTM and ANQGSEA. CDR3 region: CSVEDQGNYGYTF. The CDR3 bases are TGCAGCGTTGAAGATCAGGGGAACTATGGCTACACCTTC.

The rearrangement joins TRBV7-3 to TRBJ2-3; D perhaps matches TRBD2 (5 bases). Germline values: CDR1 SGHTA, CDR2 FQGTGA. Deletions cut 6 bases from V and 4 bases from J, with 8 bases between. CDR3 length: 12 amino acids. The CDR3 sequence is CASSKEADTQYF. CDR3 DNA: TGTGCCAGCAGTAAGGAGGCAGATACGCAGTATTTT.

The genes are TRBV7-9 and TRBJ1-5, with 10 positions matching TRBD1. This CDR3 is built from 16 residues. The ends lost 1 base at V and 3 bases at J; junction bases unmatched: 3. Germline V lookup: CDR1 SEHNR, CDR2 FQNEAQ (reference sequence). CDR3 in DNA: TGTGCCAGCAGCTTAGGGACAGGGGGTTTCAATCAGCCCCAGCATTTT. Its translation: CASSLGTGGFNQPQHF.

The rearrangement links TRBV7-2 to TRBJ2-5; 8 bases match TRBD2. After removal of 0 bases from V and 0 bases from J, the junction contained 6 bases not matched to a gene. CDR1 SGHTA and CDR2 FQGNSA come from the germline V gene. This CDR3 region has 17 residues. The CDR3 region has the DNA TGTGCCAGCAGCTTAGCTGGTAGCGGGGCCAACCAAGAGACCCAGTACTTC. Its protein product is CASSLAGSGANQETQYF.

The chain employs TRBV19 and TRBJ2-6, with 7 positions matching TRBD1. This CDR3 contains 15 residues. V lost 7 bases and J lost 0; bases outside the gene matches: 3. The germline gives CDR1 LNHDA, CDR2 SQIVND (reference sequence). The CDR3 here is CASMTGYSGANVLTF. The CDR3 DNA sequence: TGTGCCAGTATGACAGGGTACTCTGGGGCCAACGTCCTGACTTTC.

The table lists this clone with a count of one. The chain links TRBV9 to TRBJ2-7; D is perhaps TRBD1 (5 bases). Germline V gene sequence: CDR1 SGDLS, CDR2 YYNGEE. Trimming cost V 1 base and J 7 bases, with 12 bases left between them. The CDR3 loop spans 13 amino acids. The CDR3 region is CASSVSGIGEQYF. CDR3 DNA: TGTGCCAGCAGCGTATCAGGGATCGGTGAGCAGTACTTC.

The chain links TRBV5-4 to TRBJ1-3; D unresolved. This CDR3 region has 16 residues. Germline V gene sequence: CDR1 SGHNT, CDR2 YYREEE (reference sequence). Trimming cost V 4 bases and J 0 bases, with 14 bases left between them. In DNA form, the CDR3 reads TGTGCCAGCAGCCCGACTCTGACCCCCTCTGGAAACACCATATATTTT. Protein: CASSPTLTPSGNTIYF.

V gene TRBV19 combines with J gene TRBJ2-7, with D perhaps TRBD1 or TRBD2 (5 bases each). This CDR3 spans 14 amino acids. V was cut by 5 bases and J by 6 bases, with 17 bases left in between. Germline V gives CDR1 LNHDA, CDR2 SQIVND (reference sequence). The CDR3 region has the DNA TGTGCCAGTAGTTCGACCGCAGGGAGCAGCGAGCAGTACTTC. Its protein is CASSSTAGSSEQYF.

The chain couples TRBV6-5 to TRBJ2-5; 10 nucleotides line up with TRBD2. Germline lookup yields CDR1 MNHEY and CDR2 SVGAGI. The CDR3 is 14 amino acids. Unmatched junction bases numbered 2, after V lost 6 bases and J lost 1 base. CDR3 DNA sequence: TGTGCCAGCAGCAGACTAGCGGGCCAAGAGACCCAGTACTTC. Its protein product is CASSRLAGQETQYF.

In this sample, this clone turned up a few times. The chain employs TRBV7-9 and TRBJ1-1; 7 nucleotides agree with TRBD1. The CDR3 runs to 18 residues. The V gene end was trimmed by 5 bases and the J gene end by 11 bases; junction bases not matched to a gene: 26. CDR1 and CDR2 (germline): SEHNR, FQNEAQ (reference sequence). The CDR3 is CASSLKATGQLFPRSAFF. The CDR3 region has the DNA TGTGCCAGCAGCCTCAAAGCCACGGGACAGCTCTTTCCCCGTAGCGCTTTCTTT.

Only one count was recorded for this clone. This chain connects TRBV28 to TRBJ1-5; possible D gene TRBD1, 5 bases. Germline V gene sequence: CDR1 MDHEN, CDR2 SYDVKM. V lost 2 bases and J lost 7, with 9 bases in between. This CDR3 spans 13 amino acids. CDR3 bases: TGTGCCAGCAGTTTAAAAGGGGACCAGCCCCAGCATTTT. It codes for CASSLKGDQPQHF.

V and J are TRBV5-5 and TRBJ2-2; tentatively, D is TRBD2 (5 bases). The CDR3 runs 15 residues. Per the germline V gene, CDR1 is SGHKS and CDR2 is YYEKEE (reference sequence). V lost 2 bases and J 5 bases, leaving 13 bases between the germline ends. The CDR3 loop reads CASSLQLRGTGELFF. Here the CDR3 DNA reads TGTGCCAGCAGCTTACAGCTTCGAGGGACCGGGGAGCTGTTTTTT.

The chain carries TRBV5-1 and TRBJ2-1; 13 bases agree with TRBD2. Losses at the gene ends were 3 bases for V and 7 bases for J; bases not matched to a gene: 4. This CDR3 has 15 amino acids. CDR1 SGHRS and CDR2 YFSETQ come from the germline V gene. CDR3 bases: TGCGCCAGCAGCTGGGGACTAGCGGGGAGAAATGAGCAGTTCTTC. It specifies CASSWGLAGRNEQFF.

The J gene is TRBJ2-1, the V gene TRBV11-2, with unresolved D. The germline CDR1 and CDR2 sequences are SGHAT and FQNNGV. The CDR3 spans 15 residues. Trimming removed 2 bases from V and 6 bases from J, with 14 bases in between. The CDR3 nucleotides read TGTGCCAGCAGCTTATTAGAGAGCCTCTTCAATGAGCAGTTCTTC. Its protein is CASSLLESLFNEQFF. Variable domain in full (rest from reference TRBV11-2 and TRBJ2-1): EAGVAQSPRYKIIEKRQSVAFWCNPISGHATLYWYQQILGQGPKLLIQFQNNGVVDDSQLPKDRFSAERLKGVDSTLKIQPAKLEDSAVYLCASSLLESLFNEQFFGPGTRLTVL.

Comments on this clone: The junction and the germline gene differ at one end; a read error may be behind it. The CDR3 reads CASSFGTVGRTPF. The CDR3 DNA follows: TGTGCCAGCAGCTTCGGGACAGTCGGTAGGACACCCTTC. This chain links TRBV13 with TRBJ1-2; TRBD1 matches 7 bases. Germline lookup yields CDR1 PRHDT and CDR2 FYEKMQ (reference sequence). The CDR3 spans 13 residues.

The chain employs TRBV30 and TRBJ2-7; D is uncertain. The germline V gene encodes CDR1 GTSNPN and CDR2 SVGIG (reference sequence). This CDR3 has 10 residues. V lost 5 bases to trimming and J lost 2 bases, with 4 bases between them. The CDR3 sequence is CAWGAYEQYF. The CDR3 DNA is TGTGCCTGGGGAGCCTACGAGCAGTACTTC.

V and J are TRBV12-5 and TRBJ2-7; D is tentatively TRBD1 or TRBD2 (5 bases each). This CDR3 is built from 18 residues. Trimming took 0 bases from V and 5 from J, leaving 23 bases between them. Germline CDR1 LGHNT, CDR2 FRNRAP. The DNA for the CDR3 is TGTGCTAGTGGTTTGGTACTATTGGCTGGGGCTAGCTCACACGAGCAGTACTTC. The encoded protein is CASGLVLLAGASSHEQYF.